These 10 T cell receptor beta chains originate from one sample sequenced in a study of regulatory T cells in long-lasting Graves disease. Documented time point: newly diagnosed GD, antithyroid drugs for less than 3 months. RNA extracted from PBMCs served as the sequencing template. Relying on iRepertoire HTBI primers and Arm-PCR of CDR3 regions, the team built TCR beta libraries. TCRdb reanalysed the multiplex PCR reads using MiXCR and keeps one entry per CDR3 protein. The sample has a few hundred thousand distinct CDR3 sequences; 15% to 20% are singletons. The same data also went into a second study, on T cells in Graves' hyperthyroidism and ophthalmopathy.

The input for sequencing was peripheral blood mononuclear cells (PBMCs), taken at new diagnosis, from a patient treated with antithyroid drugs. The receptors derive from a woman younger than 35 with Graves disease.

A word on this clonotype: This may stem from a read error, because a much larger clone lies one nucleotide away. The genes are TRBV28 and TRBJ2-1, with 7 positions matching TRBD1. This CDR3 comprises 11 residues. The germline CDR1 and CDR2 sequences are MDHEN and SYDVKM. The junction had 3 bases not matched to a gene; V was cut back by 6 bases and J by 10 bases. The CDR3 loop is CASRDRDEQFF. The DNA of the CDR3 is TGTGCCAGCAGAGACAGGGACGAGCAGTTCTTC.

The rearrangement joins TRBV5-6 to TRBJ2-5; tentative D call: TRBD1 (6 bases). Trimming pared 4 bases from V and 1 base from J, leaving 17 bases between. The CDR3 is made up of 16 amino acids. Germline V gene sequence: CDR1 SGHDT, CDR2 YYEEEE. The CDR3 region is CASSVAGVDSQETQYF. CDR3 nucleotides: TGTGCCAGCAGCGTCGCGGGCGTGGACAGCCAAGAGACCCAGTACTTC.

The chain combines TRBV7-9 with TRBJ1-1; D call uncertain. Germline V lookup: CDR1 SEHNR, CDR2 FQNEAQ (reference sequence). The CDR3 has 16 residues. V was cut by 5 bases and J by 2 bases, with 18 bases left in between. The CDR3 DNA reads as TGTGCCAGCAGCAAAGGGATGTATGGTTTTAACACTGAAGCTTTCTTT. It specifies CASSKGMYGFNTEAFF.

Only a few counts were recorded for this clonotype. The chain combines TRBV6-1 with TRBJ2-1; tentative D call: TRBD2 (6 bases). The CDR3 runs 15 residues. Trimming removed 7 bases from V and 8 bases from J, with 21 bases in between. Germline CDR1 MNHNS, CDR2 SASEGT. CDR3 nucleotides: TGTGCCAGCACCGTCGCGGGGCGCGAATCCCATGAGCAGTTCTTC. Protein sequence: CASTVAGRESHEQFF.

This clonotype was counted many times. The CDR3 spells CASSPHARGGSFF. CDR3 bases: TGTGCCAGCTCACCACACGCGAGGGGGGGATCTTTCTTT. The chain has TRBV18 and TRBJ1-1; possibly TRBD1 for D (6 bases). Trimming left V 1 base short and J 12 bases short, with 15 bases between. Germline V CDR1 and CDR2: KGHSH, LQKENI. This CDR3 has 13 amino acids.

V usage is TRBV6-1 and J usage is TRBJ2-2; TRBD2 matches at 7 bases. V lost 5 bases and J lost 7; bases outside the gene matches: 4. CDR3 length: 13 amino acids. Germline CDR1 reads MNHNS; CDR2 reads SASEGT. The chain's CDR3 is CASSQIAGGELFF. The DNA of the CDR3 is TGTGCCAGCAGTCAAATAGCGGGCGGGGAGCTGTTTTTT.

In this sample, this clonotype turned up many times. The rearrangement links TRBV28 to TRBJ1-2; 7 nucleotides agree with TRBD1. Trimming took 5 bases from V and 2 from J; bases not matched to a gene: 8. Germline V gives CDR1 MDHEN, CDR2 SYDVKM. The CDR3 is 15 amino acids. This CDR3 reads CASSAQQGTNYGYTF. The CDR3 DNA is TGTGCCAGCAGTGCCCAACAGGGGACCAACTATGGCTACACCTTC.

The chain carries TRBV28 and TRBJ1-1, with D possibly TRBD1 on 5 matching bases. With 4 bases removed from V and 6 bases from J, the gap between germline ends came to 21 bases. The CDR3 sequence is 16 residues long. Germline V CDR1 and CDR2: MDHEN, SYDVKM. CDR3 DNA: TGTGCCAGCAGTTCGAAGCCGGGACTGCCTATATCTGAAGCTTTCTTT. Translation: CASSSKPGLPISEAFF.

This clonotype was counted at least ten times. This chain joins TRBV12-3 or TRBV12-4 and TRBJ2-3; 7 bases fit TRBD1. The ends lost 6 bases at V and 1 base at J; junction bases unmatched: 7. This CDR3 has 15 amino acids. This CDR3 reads CASRQTGSRTDTQYF. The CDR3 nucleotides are TGTGCCAGCAGGCAGACAGGGTCACGCACAGATACGCAGTATTTT.

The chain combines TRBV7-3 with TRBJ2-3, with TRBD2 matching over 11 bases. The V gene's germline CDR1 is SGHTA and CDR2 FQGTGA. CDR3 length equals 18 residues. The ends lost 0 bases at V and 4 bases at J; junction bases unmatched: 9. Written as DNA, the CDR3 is TGTGCCAGCAGCTTAACCTTGATAGCGGGAGGGGACTCAGATACGCAGTATTTT. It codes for CASSLTLIAGGDSDTQYF.